This section outlines one T cell receptor (beta chain) sequence together with its context. Its antigen is not identified. This CDR3 region has 13 residues. The germline gives CDR1 SGHRS, CDR2 YFSETQ. This entry is derived from a study of monozygotic twins with inflammatory bowel disease. Study findings and constraints: It was in IBD patients that TCRbeta diversity (inverse Simpson) was lower than in healthy co-twins. Researchers were unable to tell different T cell subtypes apart. Since immunosuppressive treatments differed, patient repertoires may have gained added variability.

Investigators made cDNA in eight separate reactions per sample. TCRdb re-called the 5' RACE reads and shows each CDR3 protein once, DNA omitted. This table holds 200,000 to 250,000 distinct CDR3 sequences. Material for sequencing was blood. This receptor was obtained from a human donor with ulcerative colitis or Crohn's disease, or a healthy co-twin of an affected twin (not recorded which). V is TRBV5-1 and J is TRBJ2-7; the D call from TCRdb, TRBD1, cannot be confirmed without DNA. The CDR3 is CASSSPISYEQYF.